The T cell receptor (beta chain) described here comes from a study of blood T cell repertoires in COVID-19. Study overall: The cDNA or gDNA used as material had been derived from T cells, B-cell-depleted T cells, or PBMCs.

Clones were read by immunoSEQ multiplex PCR, and TCRdb kept only the in-frame ones, dropping some. Seen here are about 120,000 clones, just over 75% observed once, and the top ten hold 3% to 4%. The CDR3 sequence is 16 residues long. Germline CDR1 is SNHLY and CDR2 is FYNNEI. V shed 1 base, J shed 3 bases, and the junction held 7 bases outside the gene matches. This sequence originates from a woman older than 75 with acute or convalescent COVID-19. The chain joins TRBV2 to TRBJ2-7; 9 bases align to TRBD1. Sequencing input: peripheral blood. The CDR3 region has the DNA TGTGCCAGCAGTGAAGTTTTAACAGGGGGCAGCTACGAGCAGTACTTC. As protein: CASSEVLTGGSYEQYF.